Listed here is a single TCR beta chain. Its antigen is unidentified. The CDR3 runs 16 residues. Germline CDR1 and CDR2: SGHVS and FNYEAQ. V was trimmed by 0 bases and J by 3 bases, leaving 12 bases between them. This entry comes from a study of molecular identifiers for immune sequencing clone quantification. Across the study: Replicate experiments divided RNA from around 20,000 or 100,000 naive CD8 cells into five parts and sequenced four.

Findings and caveats of the study: Clonotypes topping 20 RNA copies carried over 98% of effector molecules but under 1% of naive ones.

Libraries of bulk TCR were made by previously described methods (with listed TCR primers). TCRdb redid the calling of the PCR reads with MiXCR, one entry per CDR3 protein. The profile covers approximately 670,000 distinct CDR3 sequences, with just under 20% appearing a single time and roughly 0.83% taken by the ten largest. Sorted naive CD8 T cells, roughly 20,000 to 1,100,000, were sequenced from 10%, 30% or 50% RNA. Material for sequencing was naive CD8+ T cells from blood, with Jurkat cell RNA spiked in. The sample's subset: FACS-sorted CD8+CD4-CCR7+CD45RA+ naive T cells. The receptor was isolated from a human donor in good health. Some libraries in this study had Jurkat cell RNA spiked in. The chain employs TRBV7-6 and TRBJ2-1; D not resolved. This CDR3 reads CASSLAWANDYNEQFF. The CDR3 coding sequence is TGTGCCAGCAGCTTAGCGTGGGCAAACGACTACAATGAGCAGTTCTTC. The variable domain in full, with the rest retrieved from reference TRBV7-6 and TRBJ2-1, is GAGVSQSPRYKVTKRGQDVALRCDPISGHVSLYWYRQALGQGPEFLTYFNYEAQQDKSGLPNDRFSAERPEGSISTLTIQRTEQRDSAMYRCASSLAWANDYNEQFFGPGTRLTVL.